The 26 T cell receptor beta chains below were found in one sample sequenced in a study of T cells in localized non-small cell lung cancer. Clones were read by immunoSEQ multiplex PCR, and TCRdb kept only the in-frame ones, dropping some. The sample shows 70,000 to 80,000 clones, 88% of them seen only once. Here the sequenced sample was peripheral blood, taken before any cancer treatment. The source is a woman between 35 and 70 years old with stage I squamous cell lung carcinoma.

The rearrangement joins TRBV6-5 to TRBJ1-4, with 7 bases matching TRBD1. CDR1 and CDR2 (germline): MNHEY, SVGAGI. Trimming at V came to 6 bases and at J to 7 bases, leaving 8 bases not matched to a gene. This CDR3 has 14 amino acids. CDR3 sequence: CASRGGRRSEKLFF. The CDR3 nucleotides are TGTGCCAGCAGAGGGGGCAGGAGAAGTGAAAAACTGTTTTTT.

This chain links TRBV5-1 with TRBJ2-5, with D possibly TRBD2 on 5 matching bases. Trimming took 4 bases from V and 0 from J, leaving 10 bases between them. Germline CDR1 SGHRS, CDR2 YFSETQ. The CDR3 has 14 amino acids. The CDR3 sequence is CASSRGSNQETQYF. CDR3 bases: TGCGCCAGCAGCCGGGGAAGTAACCAAGAGACCCAGTACTTC.

V is TRBV6-6 and J is TRBJ1-1, with D unclear. Germline assignment: CDR1 MNHNY and CDR2 SVGAGI (reference sequence). V was shortened by 2 bases and J by 0 bases, with 10 bases between the two germline ends. The CDR3 loop spans 15 amino acids. Written as DNA, the CDR3 is TGTGCCAGCAGTTACCCGGCAGCTATGAACACTGAAGCTTTCTTT. This translates into CASSYPAAMNTEAFF.

CDR3 loop: CASSRRGATDTQYF. In DNA, the CDR3 is TGTGCCAGCAGCCGGCGGGGTGCCACAGATACGCAGTATTTT. The chain couples TRBV7-9 to TRBJ2-3, with D perhaps TRBD2 (6 bases). This CDR3 is 14 amino acids long. Looked up from germline, CDR1 is SEHNR and CDR2 is FQNEAQ (reference sequence). Trimming took 5 bases from V and 2 from J, leaving 11 bases between them.

This clone has a handful of counts. This chain links TRBV5-5 with TRBJ1-1; D gene ambiguous. Trimming took 0 bases from V and 6 from J, leaving 3 bases between them. The CDR3 runs 11 residues. Germline-derived CDR1 and CDR2 are SGHKS and YYEKEE (reference sequence). CDR3 coding DNA: TGTGCCAGCAGCTTGGGACCTGAAGCTTTCTTT. Amino acids: CASSLGPEAFF.

J is TRBJ2-5 and V is TRBV25-1; D not certain. CDR1 is MGHDK, CDR2 SYGVNS, per germline. Trimming took 4 bases from V and 1 from J, leaving 13 bases between them. This CDR3 has 15 amino acids. CDR3 loop: CASSVIGRSQETQYF. The CDR3 nucleotides are TGTGCCAGCAGTGTTATAGGTAGGAGCCAAGAGACCCAGTACTTC.

Note on this clone: Other nucleotide sequences in the sample specify the same CDR3. The chain couples TRBV30 to TRBJ1-2; D not resolved. Germline V gives CDR1 GTSNPN, CDR2 SVGIG (reference sequence). This CDR3 has 13 residues. Trimming cost V 0 bases and J 4 bases, with 9 bases left between them. The CDR3 protein is CAWSVRAVYGYTF. CDR3 coding DNA: TGTGCCTGGAGTGTAAGGGCAGTCTATGGCTACACCTTC.

This chain links TRBV2 with TRBJ1-4, with D possibly being TRBD1 (5 bases). Trimming took 6 bases from V and 10 from J, leaving 21 bases between them. The CDR3 has 15 residues. In germline, CDR1 is SNHLY, CDR2 FYNNEI. CDR3 DNA sequence: TGTGCCAGCAGCTACCAGGGCGACCAAGGTGGAAAACTGTTTTTT. Residues: CASSYQGDQGGKLFF.

The genes are TRBV7-9 and TRBJ1-2, with 10 nucleotides matching TRBD1. With 5 bases clipped from V and 4 bases from J, the junction kept 10 bases outside the gene matches. Germline values: CDR1 SEHNR, CDR2 FQNEAQ (reference sequence). This CDR3 comprises 16 residues. CDR3 DNA sequence: TGTGCCAGCAGCCACGGGACAGGGGACAAGGCCTATGGCTACACCTTC. This encodes CASSHGTGDKAYGYTF.

V gene TRBV4-1 combines with J gene TRBJ1-1; D remains ambiguous. Germline V gene lookup returns CDR1 MGHRA and CDR2 YSYEKL. This CDR3 comprises 15 residues. V lost 0 bases to trimming and J lost 6 bases, with 14 bases between them. CDR3 in amino acids: CASSQDPAVGSEAFF. The CDR3 DNA follows: TGCGCCAGCAGCCAAGATCCGGCAGTAGGATCTGAAGCTTTCTTT.

J is TRBJ1-1 and V is TRBV7-9, with unresolved D. CDR3 size: 14 residues. Between the trimmed V and J ends, which lost 5 bases and 4 bases, there was a span of 14 bases. The germline gives CDR1 SEHNR, CDR2 FQNEAQ (reference sequence). This chain's CDR3 is CASSPQKGTTEAFF. CDR3 bases: TGTGCCAGCAGCCCTCAAAAAGGTACCACTGAAGCTTTCTTT.

This clone was found many times. The V gene is TRBV7-9, the J gene TRBJ2-7; D not resolved. This CDR3 has 14 amino acids. V was clipped by 5 bases and J by 6 bases, with 17 bases between them. Germline V gene lookup returns CDR1 SEHNR and CDR2 FQNEAQ (reference sequence). The CDR3 DNA sequence: TGTGCCAGCAGCCAAGACGGCGAGCGTTTCGAGCAGTACTTC. The encoded protein is CASSQDGERFEQYF.

The chain uses TRBV5-6 and TRBJ1-5; D is perhaps TRBD1 (6 bases). CDR3 size: 16 residues. The V gene's germline CDR1 is SGHDT and CDR2 YYEEEE. Trimming took 3 bases from V and 5 from J, leaving 18 bases between them. The CDR3 loop reads CASSYRTDRQDQPQHF. Written as DNA, the CDR3 is TGTGCCAGCAGCTATCGAACCGACAGGCAGGATCAGCCCCAGCATTTT.

The genes are TRBV7-2 and TRBJ1-2, with unresolved D. The CDR3 consists of 15 residues. Between the trimmed V and J ends, which lost 5 bases and 0 bases, there was a span of 13 bases. In germline, CDR1 is SGHTA, CDR2 FQGNSA. CDR3 in DNA: TGTGCCAGCAGCCTCAATCCTCCCCCTAACTATGGCTACACCTTC. Its protein product is CASSLNPPPNYGYTF.

The genes are TRBV21-1 and TRBJ2-7; the table names TRBD2, a call not compared with the DNA. TRBV21-1 is a documented pseudogene. The CDR3 sequence is 17 residues long. CDR3 loop: CASSKRPRLTGDYEQYF. The CDR3, as DNA: TGTGCCAGCAGCAAACGGCCCAGGTTGACGGGGGATTACGAGCAGTACTTC.

The chain is built from TRBV4-1 and TRBJ1-2; D may be TRBD1 (5 bases). The CDR3 spans 13 residues. Between the trimmed V and J ends, which lost 1 base and 4 bases, there was a span of 7 bases. The germline gives CDR1 MGHRA, CDR2 YSYEKL. The CDR3 sequence is CASSQGTTYGYTF. The CDR3, as DNA: TGCGCCAGCAGCCAAGGGACAACCTATGGCTACACCTTC.

The CDR3 nucleotides read TGTGCCAGCAGCCTCCCCCGTGGGGGTCTCTCCTACAATGAGCAGTTCTTC. It translates to CASSLPRGGLSYNEQFF. This chain links TRBV9 with TRBJ2-1; D might be TRBD1 or TRBD2, each matching 5 bases. The CDR3 is 17 amino acids. The germline V gene encodes CDR1 SGDLS and CDR2 YYNGEE. V was cut by 4 bases and J by 0 bases, with 17 bases left in between.

The chain uses TRBV4-1 and TRBJ1-2, with 9 nucleotides matching TRBD1. Germline V gene sequence: CDR1 MGHRA, CDR2 YSYEKL. V gave up 2 bases and J gave up 8 bases; unmatched junction bases: 12. The CDR3 contains 16 residues. The CDR3 is CASSQPGTGIGGGYTF. In DNA form, the CDR3 reads TGCGCCAGCAGCCAACCCGGGACAGGGATAGGTGGCGGCTACACCTTC.

The chain employs TRBV7-9 and TRBJ1-2; D gene unclear. V was trimmed by 5 bases and J by 3 bases, leaving 13 bases between them. This CDR3 has 14 amino acids. Germline CDR1 and CDR2: SEHNR and FQNEAQ (reference sequence). The CDR3 nucleotides are TGTGCCAGCAGCCCCCGCTACGGGGACTATGGCTACACCTTC. This sequence encodes CASSPRYGDYGYTF.

The CDR3: CASSIDLRGLSGANVLTF. In nucleotides, the CDR3 is TGTGCCAGTAGTATAGATCTCAGGGGTTTATCTGGGGCCAACGTCCTGACTTTC. The rearrangement uses TRBV19 and TRBJ2-6; a weak D match, TRBD1 (6 bases). The V end was cut by 0 bases, the J end by 1 base, with 13 bases between. From germline, CDR1 is LNHDA and CDR2 SQIVND (reference sequence). The CDR3 spans 18 residues.

The gene calls are TRBV6-6 and TRBJ1-1; 9 bases are shared with TRBD1. V lost 2 bases and J lost 2; bases outside the gene matches: 3. This CDR3 is built from 15 residues. Germline CDR1 is MNHNY and CDR2 is SVGAGI (reference sequence). The CDR3 DNA reads as TGTGCCAGCAGTTACCCGGGACAGGGAAACACTGAAGCTTTCTTT. Residues: CASSYPGQGNTEAFF.

This sequence joins TRBV27 and TRBJ1-2; D perhaps matches TRBD1 (5 bases). There are 13 residues in the CDR3. Per germline, CDR1 MNHEY and CDR2 SMNVEV (reference sequence). Trimming cost V 2 bases and J 8 bases, with 12 bases left between them. For the CDR3, the DNA is TGTGCCAGCAGTTTAGGGGGGTCGGGCGGCTACACCTTC. Protein sequence: CASSLGGSGGYTF.

This sequence joins TRBV29-1 and TRBJ1-2, with 7 bases identical to TRBD1. V shed 5 bases and J 4 bases; nucleotides not matched to a gene: 7. CDR1 and CDR2 from the germline V gene are SQVTM and ANQGSEA. The CDR3 is 13 residues long. This CDR3 is CSVSPRDSYGYTF. CDR3 bases: TGCAGCGTTTCCCCAAGGGACAGCTATGGCTACACCTTC.

The chain recombines TRBV6-5 with TRBJ2-1; 9 positions match TRBD2. The ends lost 5 bases at V and 4 bases at J; junction bases unmatched: 3. This CDR3 is 14 amino acids long. Per germline, CDR1 MNHEY and CDR2 SVGAGI. CDR3 sequence: CASSGRGGYNEQFF. The CDR3 region has the DNA TGTGCCAGCAGTGGGCGGGGGGGGTACAATGAGCAGTTCTTC.

This clone occurred a few times. The gene calls are TRBV5-6 and TRBJ1-1, with a possible D match to TRBD1 (6 bases). The length of the CDR3 is 14 residues. V shed 4 bases and J shed 4 bases, with 14 bases lying between them. Germline V gene lookup returns CDR1 SGHDT and CDR2 YYEEEE. The CDR3, as DNA: TGTGCCAGCAGCCCGTACCCAGGGGTCACTGAAGCTTTCTTT. Protein: CASSPYPGVTEAFF.

The chain uses TRBV7-6 and TRBJ2-7; TRBD2 agrees at 7 bases. This CDR3 is 15 amino acids long. Germline values: CDR1 SGHVS, CDR2 FNYEAQ. V shed 1 base and J 3 bases; nucleotides not matched to a gene: 6. This CDR3 reads CASSLDGTIDYEQYF. CDR3 in DNA: TGTGCCAGCAGCTTAGATGGGACTATCGACTACGAGCAGTACTTC. Full variable domain (remainder filled in from reference TRBV7-6 and TRBJ2-7): GAGVSQSPRYKVTKRGQDVALRCDPISGHVSLYWYRQALGQGPEFLTYFNYEAQQDKSGLPNDRFSAERPEGSISTLTIQRTEQRDSAMYRCASSLDGTIDYEQYFGPGTRLTVT.